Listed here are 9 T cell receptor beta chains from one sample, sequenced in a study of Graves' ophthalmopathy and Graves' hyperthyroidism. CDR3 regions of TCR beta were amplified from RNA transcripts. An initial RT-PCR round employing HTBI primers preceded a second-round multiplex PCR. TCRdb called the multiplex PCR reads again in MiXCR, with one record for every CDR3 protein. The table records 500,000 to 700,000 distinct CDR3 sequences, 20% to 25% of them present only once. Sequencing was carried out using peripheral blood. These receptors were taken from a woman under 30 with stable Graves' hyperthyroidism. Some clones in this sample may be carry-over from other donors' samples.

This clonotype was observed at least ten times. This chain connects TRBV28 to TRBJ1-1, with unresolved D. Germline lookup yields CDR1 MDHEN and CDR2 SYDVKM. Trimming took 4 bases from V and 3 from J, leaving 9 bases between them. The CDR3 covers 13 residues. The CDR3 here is CASSSEMDTEAFF. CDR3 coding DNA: TGTGCCAGCAGTTCGGAGATGGACACTGAAGCTTTCTTT.

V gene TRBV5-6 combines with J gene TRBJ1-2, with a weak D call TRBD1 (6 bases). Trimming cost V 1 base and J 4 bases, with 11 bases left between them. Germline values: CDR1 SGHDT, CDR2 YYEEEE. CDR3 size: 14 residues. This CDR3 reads CASSLSRTAYGYTF. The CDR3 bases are TGTGCCAGCAGCTTGTCCCGGACAGCCTATGGCTACACCTTC.

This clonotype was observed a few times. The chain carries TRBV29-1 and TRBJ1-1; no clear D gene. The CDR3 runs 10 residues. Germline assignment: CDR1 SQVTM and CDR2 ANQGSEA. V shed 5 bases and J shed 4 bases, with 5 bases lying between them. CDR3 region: CSVLGTEAFF. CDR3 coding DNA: TGCAGCGTTCTGGGCACTGAAGCTTTCTTT.

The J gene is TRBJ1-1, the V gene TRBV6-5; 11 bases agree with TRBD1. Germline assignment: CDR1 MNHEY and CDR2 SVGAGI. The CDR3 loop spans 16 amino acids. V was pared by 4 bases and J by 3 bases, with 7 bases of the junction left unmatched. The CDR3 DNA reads TGTGCCAGCAGTTCAGGACAGGGGGCGAGGGACACTGAAGCTTTCTTT. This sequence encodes CASSSGQGARDTEAFF.

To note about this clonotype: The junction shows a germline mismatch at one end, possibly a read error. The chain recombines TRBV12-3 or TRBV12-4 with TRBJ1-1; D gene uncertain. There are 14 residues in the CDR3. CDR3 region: CASSLPISNTGAFF. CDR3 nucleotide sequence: TGTGCCAGCAGTTTACCAATTTCGAACACTGGAGCTTTCTTT.

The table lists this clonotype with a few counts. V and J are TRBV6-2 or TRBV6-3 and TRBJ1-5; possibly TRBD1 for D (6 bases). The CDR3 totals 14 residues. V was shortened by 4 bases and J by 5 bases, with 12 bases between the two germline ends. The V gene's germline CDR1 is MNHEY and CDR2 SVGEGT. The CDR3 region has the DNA TGTGCCAGCAGTTGGTGGGGGGCACATCAGCCCCAGCATTTT. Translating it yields CASSWWGAHQPQHF.

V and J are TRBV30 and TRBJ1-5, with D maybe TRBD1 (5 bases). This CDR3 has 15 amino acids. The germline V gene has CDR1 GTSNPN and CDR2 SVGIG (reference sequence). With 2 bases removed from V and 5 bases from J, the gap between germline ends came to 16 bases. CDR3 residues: CAWSSVSGKDQPQHF. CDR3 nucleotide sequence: TGTGCCTGGAGTTCCGTATCAGGGAAGGATCAGCCCCAGCATTTT.

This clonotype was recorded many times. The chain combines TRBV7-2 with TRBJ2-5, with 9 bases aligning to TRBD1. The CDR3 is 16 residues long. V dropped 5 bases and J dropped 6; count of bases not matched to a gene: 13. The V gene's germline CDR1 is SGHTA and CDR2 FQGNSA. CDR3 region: CASSPSRDRVLKTQYF. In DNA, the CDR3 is TGTGCCAGCAGCCCTAGCCGGGACAGGGTACTGAAGACCCAGTACTTC.

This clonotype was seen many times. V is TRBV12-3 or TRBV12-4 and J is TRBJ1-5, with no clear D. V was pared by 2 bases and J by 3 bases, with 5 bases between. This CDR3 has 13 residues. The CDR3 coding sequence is TGTGCCAGCAGTTTAACGACCAATCAGCCCCAGCATTTT. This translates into CASSLTTNQPQHF.